This T cell receptor (beta chain) was obtained from a study of blood T cell repertoires in COVID-19 (dated by TCRdb to about 2020). In the study overall: Samples from collaborators originated in the United States, Italy and Spain and spanned both the acute and convalescent phases of COVID-19. The material from the prospective study consisted of cDNA or gDNA derived from T cells, B-cell-depleted T cells, or PBMCs. Subjects who had been exposed to COVID-19, were actively infected with it, or had recovered from it provided the deeply sampled blood TCRbeta repertoires that made up the dataset. The repertoires were released in a freely available public database meant as a resource for research on the immune response to SARS-CoV-2. The samples were drawn from two sources: the first 160 participants of the ongoing ImmuneRACE study, and fewer than 1,500 subjects contributed by 6 global collaborators. A de-identified subject ID, COVID-19 status, age in years and sex were almost always included in the sample metadata. Where available, HLA class I and class II types were obtained from metadata supplied by the sample provider rather than from assay-based typing. Broader findings and caveats from the paper: How much clinical and demographic metadata was included differed by source and by participant, and the metadata was provided uncurated.

The immunoSEQ Assay, a bias-controlled multiplex PCR, was used to amplify TCRbeta CDR3 regions from genomic DNA. As for the original processing: The number of nucleated cells in each sample was estimated from the amplification of reference gene primers within the assay. To quantify the absolute abundance of each unique TCRbeta CDR3 rearrangement, sequence reads were collapsed and filtered. For each sample, productive Simpson clonality was calculated by taking the square root of Simpson's diversity index across productive rearrangements. As stored in TCRdb, this immuneACCESS dataset retains in-frame rearrangements with V and J assigned. A fraction of the clones does not appear; measured against another copy, unresolved V genes explain less than half of the discrepancy, and the remainder lacks a known reason. The V and J calls and the clone size are those of that table, but D and trimming were determined from the DNA. This sample holds over 200,000 clones; roughly 90% were observed only once. Approximately 4.3% of the sample is taken by the ten largest.

To note about this clone: Its antigen is not yet known. Base qualities are not recorded, but no much larger clone differs from it by a single base.

The germline V gene provides CDR1 SQVTM and CDR2 ANQGSEA. Here V drops 4 bases and J drops 2 bases, and the junction holds 1 base not matched to any gene. Taken from cysteine to phenylalanine, the CDR3 has 12 residues. The read is trimmed to its CDR3 DNA, 36 bases read in frame from base 1. Samples from volunteer blood donors who had recovered from COVID-19 were contributed by a second Seattle source. The collaborating institutions used their own protocols to collect whole blood in K2EDTA tubes. Collaborator samples were shipped for TCRbeta analysis as frozen whole blood, isolated PBMCs, or DNA extracted from either sample type.

This TCR was sampled from a man in his sixties who had recovered from COVID-19. The rearrangement joined TRBV29-1 to TRBJ2-7, with 8 central nucleotides matching TRBD1. Sequencing input: peripheral blood. In nucleotides, the sequence is TGCAGCGTTGCGGACAGGGCCTACGAGCAGTACTTC. Its amino acids are CSVADRAYEQYF.